Presented here are 15 T cell receptor beta chains from one specimen sequenced in a study of OX40 agonist ivuxolimab in advanced cancers. Clones were read by immunoSEQ multiplex PCR, and TCRdb kept only the in-frame ones, dropping some. The table records roughly 100,000 clones, about 92% of them present only once. This specimen consisted of CD4+ or CD8+ T cells sorted from blood, obtained in a trial of the OX40 agonist ivuxolimab. Receptors originate from an adult with an advanced solid tumor such as melanoma, head and neck, liver or kidney cancer.

The chain carries TRBV7-6 and TRBJ2-3, with D uncertain. Trimming took 1 base from V and 0 from J, leaving 5 bases between them. The CDR3 runs to 14 residues. In germline, CDR1 is SGHVS, CDR2 FNYEAQ. The CDR3 spells CASSLVFSTDTQYF. CDR3 sequence (DNA): TGTGCCAGCAGCTTAGTATTTAGCACAGATACGCAGTATTTT.

V gene TRBV28 combines with J gene TRBJ1-2; D unclear. CDR3 size: 15 residues. The germline CDR1 and CDR2 sequences are MDHEN and SYDVKM. V lost 4 bases and J lost 4, with 16 bases in between. This CDR3 reads CASSSIYRGFYGYTF. The DNA for the CDR3 is TGTGCCAGCAGTTCTATATATCGAGGATTCTATGGCTACACCTTC.

The J gene is TRBJ2-1, the V gene TRBV25-1, with TRBD2 identical over 7 bases. V lost 2 bases to trimming and J lost 2 bases; unmatched junction nucleotides: 6. There are 16 residues in the CDR3. The germline gives CDR1 MGHDK, CDR2 SYGVNS. CDR3 loop: CASSEGGLPPYNEQFF. In nucleotides, the CDR3 is TGTGCCAGCAGTGAAGGGGGACTACCTCCCTACAATGAGCAGTTCTTC.

This chain connects TRBV7-2 to TRBJ1-1; tentatively, D is TRBD1 (5 bases). With 8 bases removed from V and 3 bases from J, the gap between germline ends came to 16 bases. Looked up from germline, CDR1 is SGHTA and CDR2 is FQGNSA. The length of the CDR3 is 14 residues. CDR3 sequence: CASGTGHWDTEAFF. In nucleotides, the CDR3 is TGTGCCAGCGGGACCGGACATTGGGACACTGAAGCTTTCTTT. Full variable domain (outside the CDR3, taken from reference TRBV7-2 and TRBJ1-1): GAGVSQSPSNKVTEKGKDVELRCDPISGHTALYWYRQSLGQGLEFLIYFQGNSAPDKSGLPSDRFSAERTGGSVSTLTIQRTQQEDSAVYLCASGTGHWDTEAFFGQGTRLTVV.

The rearrangement joins TRBV27 to TRBJ2-3; 8 positions match TRBD2. V shed 1 base, J shed 0 bases, and the junction held 21 bases outside the gene matches. The CDR3 is 22 residues long. Germline-derived CDR1 and CDR2 are MNHEY and SMNVEV (reference sequence). The DNA of the CDR3 is TGTGCCAGCAGTTTATGGTCCCTCAGCAACATGATAGCGGGGCCTAGCACAGATACGCAGTATTTT. Residues: CASSLWSLSNMIAGPSTDTQYF.

The V and J genes are TRBV2 and TRBJ2-1; 8 nucleotides line up with TRBD1. Germline loops: CDR1 SNHLY, CDR2 FYNNEI. There are 15 residues in the CDR3. Trimming removed 6 bases from V and 1 base from J; junction bases left unmatched: 5. CDR3 in amino acids: CASSDQGASYNEQFF. CDR3 DNA sequence: TGTGCCAGCAGCGATCAGGGGGCTTCCTACAATGAGCAGTTCTTC. The full variable domain, with the rest looked up from reference TRBV2 and TRBJ2-1, is EPEVTQTPSHQVTQMGQEVILRCVPISNHLYFYWYRQILGQKVEFLVSFYNNEISEKSEIFDDQFSVERPDGSNFTLKIRSTKLEDSAMYFCASSDQGASYNEQFFGPGTRLTVL.

Turning to this clone: Within the sample, other DNA sequences also encode this same CDR3. The CDR3 nucleotides read TGTGCCATCAGTACTAGCACAGATACGCAGTATTTT. This sequence encodes CAISTSTDTQYF. This chain links TRBV10-3 with TRBJ2-3, with unresolved D. Per germline, CDR1 ENHRY and CDR2 SYGVKD. The CDR3 length is 12 residues. The V end lost 5 bases, the J end lost 0 bases, and 3 bases lay between the germline ends.

The genes are TRBV30 and TRBJ1-1, with 7 bases fitting TRBD1. V lost 4 bases and J lost 1; bases outside the gene matches: 12. Germline CDR1 GTSNPN, CDR2 SVGIG (reference sequence). The length of the CDR3 is 16 residues. This CDR3 is CAWKPDLRGRNTEAFF. The CDR3 DNA reads TGTGCCTGGAAGCCCGATCTCAGGGGGAGGAACACTGAAGCTTTCTTT.

The chain uses TRBV4-3 and TRBJ1-1; the D is unclear. Trimming took 2 bases from V and 4 from J, leaving 8 bases between them. The CDR3 extends over 13 amino acids. Germline CDR1 reads LGHNA; CDR2 reads YSLEER. Here the CDR3 reads CASSQPPSTEAFF. The CDR3 DNA is TGCGCCAGCAGCCAACCCCCGAGCACTGAAGCTTTCTTT.

This clone was observed a few times. The chain carries TRBV28 and TRBJ1-5; D is undetermined. Trimming removed 8 bases from V and 7 bases from J, with 12 bases in between. Germline CDR1 MDHEN, CDR2 SYDVKM. The CDR3 extends over 12 amino acids. CDR3 loop: CASLGNLQPQHF. CDR3 in DNA: TGTGCCAGCCTAGGGAATTTACAGCCCCAGCATTTT.

This sequence joins TRBV2 and TRBJ2-3; no firm D call. The CDR3 loop spans 11 amino acids. Germline V lookup: CDR1 SNHLY, CDR2 FYNNEI. V lost 5 bases and J 8 bases, leaving 8 bases between the germline ends. The CDR3 loop is CASSSVGTQYF. The CDR3 bases are TGTGCCAGCAGTTCTGTGGGTACGCAGTATTTT.

The chain couples TRBV6-6 to TRBJ1-5, with 7 nucleotides matching TRBD1. In germline, CDR1 is MNHNY, CDR2 SVGAGI (reference sequence). With V trimmed by 6 bases and J by 5 bases, 4 bases remained unmatched. CDR3 size: 13 residues. For the CDR3, the DNA is TGTGCCAGCAGACAGGGGTACGATCAGCCCCAGCATTTT. This codes for CASRQGYDQPQHF.

This chain connects TRBV6-5 to TRBJ2-1, with unresolved D. The CDR3 consists of 12 residues. Germline-derived CDR1 and CDR2 are MNHEY and SVGAGI. The V end lost 6 bases, the J end lost 8 bases, and 11 bases lay between the germline ends. The DNA of the CDR3 is TGTGCCAGCAGCCTAGGGCTCGATGAGCAGTTCTTC. Its translation: CASSLGLDEQFF.

V gene TRBV28 combines with J gene TRBJ1-5, with 9 bases identical to TRBD1. The CDR3 consists of 15 residues. Germline V gene lookup returns CDR1 MDHEN and CDR2 SYDVKM. Unmatched junction bases numbered 7, after V lost 5 bases and J lost 5 bases. Written as DNA, the CDR3 is TGTGCCAGCAGTCGAGGACAGGGGCCTTATCAGCCCCAGCATTTT. Amino acid sequence: CASSRGQGPYQPQHF.

This sequence joins TRBV28 and TRBJ2-7; D not resolved. The CDR3 sequence is 14 residues long. V was clipped by 5 bases and J by 5 bases, with 16 bases between them. The germline CDR1 and CDR2 sequences are MDHEN and SYDVKM. The chain's CDR3 is CASSPHQLVHEQYV. The CDR3 region has the DNA TGTGCCAGCAGTCCCCACCAGCTAGTCCACGAGCAGTACGTC.